This T cell receptor (beta chain) came from a study of CD8 T cells in ankylosing spondylitis. With regard to this clonotype: Its specificity is unknown.

CDR1 and CDR2 (germline): SGHAT, FQNNGV. V gave up 1 base and J gave up 7 bases, with 10 bases separating them. CDR3 length equals 13 residues. As the method for making TCR beta libraries, quantitative 5'-RACE with molecular barcodes was used. TCRdb processed the 5' RACE reads anew with MiXCR; each CDR3 protein has one entry. The table shows hundreds of thousands of distinct CDR3 sequences, with roughly 10% occurring only once. General study points: Previously reported in reactive arthritis synovial fluid and blood were some of the motif variants. Ankylosing spondylitis blood appeared to carry a characteristic TCR beta motif of roughly eight highly homologous variants. As for the disease-linked clones, they showed a CD8+ phenotype and occurred at relatively low frequencies in peripheral blood. Matched ankylosing spondylitis synovial fluid reportedly showed significant enrichment of disease-linked clones.

This chain uses TRBV11-2 with TRBJ2-5; D unresolved. The receptor's source is a male donor with ankylosing spondylitis. The specimen was blood, either unsorted or a sorted T cell fraction (not recorded which). The CDR3 DNA reads TGTGCCAGCAGCTTAGTGTCTTCCGGGACCCAGTACTTC. The encoded protein is CASSLVSSGTQYF.